The 15 T cell receptor beta chains below were found in one sample sequenced in a study of monozygotic twins with inflammatory bowel disease. TCRdb re-called the 5' RACE reads, yielding one record per CDR3 amino acid sequence without DNA. The sample spans over 150,000 distinct CDR3 sequences; the ten largest clones claim 2.4%. Material: blood. These receptors were obtained from a human donor with ulcerative colitis or Crohn's disease, or a healthy co-twin of an affected twin (not recorded which).

The chain carries TRBV6-5 and TRBJ1-6. In germline, CDR1 is MNHEY, CDR2 SVGAGI. This CDR3 contains 17 residues. The CDR3 sequence is CASSYSGRSSYNSPLHF.

The rearrangement joins TRBV20-1 to TRBJ2-7; TCRdb's D call, TRBD2, is unchecked because there is no DNA. The CDR3 totals 17 residues. Germline values: CDR1 DFQATT, CDR2 SNEGSKA (reference sequence). CDR3 sequence: CSARDPLSGDGPYEQYF.

V and J are TRBV5-1 and TRBJ1-5. Germline CDR1 and CDR2: SGHRS and YFSETQ. The CDR3 runs 16 residues. The CDR3 loop is CASSLGAGEADQPQHF.

This chain links TRBV20-1 with TRBJ2-7; TCRdb lists TRBD1, though no DNA is available to test this call. The length of the CDR3 is 11 residues. Germline CDR1 is DFQATT and CDR2 is SNEGSKA (reference sequence). The CDR3 loop reads CSAPDSYEQYF.

The CDR3 sequence: CASSLAGVGSTDTQYF. This chain joins TRBV7-8 and TRBJ2-3. From germline, CDR1 is SGHVS and CDR2 FQNEAQ. The CDR3 is 16 amino acids.

The chain links TRBV2 to TRBJ2-7. This CDR3 is 15 amino acids long. Germline V gene data show CDR1 as SNHLY and CDR2 as FYNNEI. CDR3: CASSEWGSSNHEQYF.

The rearrangement links TRBV9 to TRBJ1-4; TCRdb names TRBD1, which stays unverified in the absence of DNA. The CDR3 covers 15 residues. The V gene's germline CDR1 is SGDLS and CDR2 YYNGEE. CDR3 region: CASSVVGGRGEKLFF.

The chain is built from TRBV7-9 and TRBJ1-1; there is no DNA to check the TCRdb D call of TRBD1. Germline CDR1 SEHNR, CDR2 FQNEAQ (reference sequence). The CDR3 length is 13 residues. The CDR3 region is CASSRRQGSTAFF.

The chain couples TRBV5-6 to TRBJ1-1. This CDR3 comprises 12 residues. The germline V gene has CDR1 SGHDT and CDR2 YYEEEE. The CDR3 spells CASSSGWERAFF. Looking up the rest from reference TRBV5-6 and TRBJ1-1 gives the full variable domain: DAGVTQSPTHLIKTRGQQVTLRCSPKSGHDTVSWYQQALGQGPQFIFQYYEEEERQRGNFPDRFSGHQFPNYSSELNVNALLLGDSALYLCASSSGWERAFFGQGTRLTVV.

The chain combines TRBV2 with TRBJ2-7; TCRdb returns TRBD1, unconfirmable since there is no DNA. The CDR3 spans 14 residues. Per germline, CDR1 SNHLY and CDR2 FYNNEI. This CDR3 reads CASKEVRGRHEQYF.

The gene calls are TRBV15 and TRBJ1-5; TCRdb calls TRBD1, which cannot be checked without DNA. Germline values: CDR1 LNHNV, CDR2 YYDKDF (reference sequence). The CDR3 length is 15 residues. The CDR3 sequence: CATSRSGTGYQPQHF.

This chain uses TRBV27 with TRBJ2-1; TCRdb outputs TRBD2, but without DNA this stays unchecked. Germline loops: CDR1 MNHEY, CDR2 SMNVEV (reference sequence). The CDR3 length is 16 residues. CDR3 protein: CASTTGLADSYNEQFF.

The chain uses TRBV6-1 and TRBJ2-4; TCRdb indicates TRBD1, and absent DNA this call remains unverified. Germline CDR1 is MNHNS and CDR2 is SASEGT. CDR3 length equals 17 residues. CDR3 protein: CASRPQDRGGTKNIQYF.

The V call is TRBV6-5, the J call TRBJ1-1; the TCRdb D gene call, TRBD1, has no DNA to confirm it. CDR3 length equals 11 residues. The germline V gene has CDR1 MNHEY and CDR2 SVGAGI. This CDR3 reads CASRRQTEAFF.

The chain is built from TRBV6-5 and TRBJ2-7. The CDR3 has 18 residues. Germline CDR1 and CDR2: MNHEY and SVGAGI. The CDR3 loop reads CASSYGGIGTESSYEQYF.